This TCR beta chain was sequenced for a study of cytomegalovirus exposure and HLA in healthy donors. The PCR made use of 60 Vbeta and 13 Jbeta primers. TCRdb's table, derived via immunoSEQ multiplex PCR, lists solely in-frame clones and lacks some. The table shows some 160,000 clones, with approximately 75% occurring only once. Unrecorded immune exposure was likely among donors, who were nominally healthy when sampled. Trimming removed 2 bases from V and 0 bases from J, with 8 bases in between. The CDR3 sequence is 16 residues long. The germline V gene encodes CDR1 SEHNR and CDR2 FQNEAQ (reference sequence). A note on this clone: Its antigen remains unidentified.

Notes on the study in general: For most subjects, TCR beta sequences were reported to predict HLA-A and HLA-B alleles with accuracy. Fewer N-insertions (relative to the roughly 720-donor mean) were reportedly seen in an Asian-associated ancestry cluster in a later analysis. A later analysis linked a missense DCLRE1C variant to TCR beta V- and J-gene trimming.

This clonotype was sampled from a man between 50 and 59 years old in good health and CMV-seropositive. This chain connects TRBV7-9 to TRBJ1-6, with D maybe TRBD1 (5 bases). Sequencing input: PBMCs. The CDR3 protein is CASSLRTPSYNSPLHF. The CDR3 region has the DNA TGTGCCAGCAGCTTAAGGACACCCTCCTATAATTCACCCCTCCACTTT.